The rows below give T cell receptor beta chains drawn from one sample of a study of shared clonotypes between healthy human individuals. Measured with immunoSEQ multiplex PCR; TCRdb has only the in-frame clones, and not every one. This sample has some 2.1 million clones, with 90% to 95% found just once. Sample: naive CD4+ T cells sorted from blood. Receptors were obtained from a man aged 18 to 35 in good health. Each CDR3 is given with its conserved first and last residue. A D gene is named only where the DNA matches it firmly. Not all rows give a size; the values are once, few, many and, for expanded clones, a class.

abundance	v_gene	j_gene	len	d_gene	CDR3nt	CDR3aa
NA	TRBV19	TRBJ2-2	13	NA	TGTGCCAGTAGTTCCCTCTCTACCGGGGAGCTGTTTTTT	CASSSLSTGELFF
NA	TRBV5-1	TRBJ2-7	14	TRBD1	TGCGCCAGCAGCTCACCGGGACAGGGGTTCGAGCAGTACTTC	CASSSPGQGFEQYF
NA	TRBV5-1	TRBJ2-7	15	TRBD1	TGCGCCAGCAGCTTGGAGTTCGGGACAGGGGGCGAGCAGTACTTC	CASSLEFGTGGEQYF
once	TRBV6-1	TRBJ1-6	14	NA	TGTGCCAGCTCGGGACTGGGGCAGACTTCACCCCTCCACTTT	CASSGLGQTSPLHF
NA	TRBV7-6	TRBJ1-5	13	NA	TGTGCCAGCAGCTTAAACAGGGATCAGCCCCAGCATTTT	CASSLNRDQPQHF
NA	TRBV7-2	TRBJ1-1	12	NA	TGTGCCAGCAGCGTAGTTAACACTGAAGCTTTCTTT	CASSVVNTEAFF
once	TRBV11-3	TRBJ2-3	13	NA	TGTGCCAGCAGCCCGGGAAGCACAGATACGCAGTATTTT	CASSPGSTDTQYF
NA	TRBV2	TRBJ2-2	15	TRBD2	TGTGCCAGCAGTGAGATACTAGCGGGTACCGGGGAGCTGTTTTTT	CASSEILAGTGELFF
NA	TRBV6-5	TRBJ2-7	13	TRBD2	TGTGCCAGCAGCAGACTAGCGTCCTACGAGCAGTACTTC	CASSRLASYEQYF
NA	TRBV10-3	TRBJ2-5	12	NA	TGTGCCATCAGCAGGCAGCAAGAGACCCAGTACTTC	CAISRQQETQYF
NA	TRBV7-9	TRBJ1-4	14	NA	TGTGCCAGCAGCTTAGCTGCAGGCCGTGAAAAACTGTTTTTT	CASSLAAGREKLFF
NA	TRBV30	TRBJ1-2	15	TRBD1	TGTGCCTGGAGTGGTGGGACAGGGAAAGTTGGCGGCTACACCTTC	CAWSGGTGKVGGYTF
NA	TRBV9	TRBJ2-7	15	NA	TGTGCCAGCAGTCTAGGGGGCGGGAGCTCCTACGAGCAGTACTTC	CASSLGGGSSYEQYF
NA	TRBV30	TRBJ1-1	17	TRBD1	TGTGCCTGGAGTGTAGGGGGTGGACAGGGGTCGGGCACTGAAGCTTTCTTT	CAWSVGGGQGSGTEAFF
NA	TRBV19	TRBJ2-7	14	TRBD2	TGTGCCAGTAGTACGCCGGGACTAGCGGCAGGAGCACACTTC	CASSTPGLAAGAHF
NA	TRBV4-1	TRBJ2-7	19	TRBD2	TGCGCCAGCAGCCAAGTACGGAATCTGGCGGGAGGGCCCACTTACGAGCAGTACTTC	CASSQVRNLAGGPTYEQYF
NA	TRBV29-1	TRBJ2-3	14	TRBD2	TGCAGCGTTGAACTAGCGGGGCTCACAGATACGCAGTATTTT	CSVELAGLTDTQYF
NA	TRBV5-4	TRBJ1-2	14	TRBD1	TGTGCCAGCAGCTTAGGACAGGTTAACTATGGCTACACCTTC	CASSLGQVNYGYTF
NA	TRBV5-4	TRBJ1-4	17	NA	TGTGCCAGCAGCGAAAAAGAGGGGGGGAGAACTAATGAAAAACTGTTTTTT	CASSEKEGGRTNEKLFF
NA	TRBV27	TRBJ2-6	16	NA	TGTGCCAGCAGTCCCCGGACCAAGGCAGGGGCCAACGTCCTGACTTTC	CASSPRTKAGANVLTF
once	TRBV19	TRBJ2-3	14	TRBD1	TGTGCCAGTAACGAGGGACAGCGCACAGATACGCAGTATTTT	CASNEGQRTDTQYF
NA	TRBV12-5	TRBJ2-3	14	NA	TGTGCTAGTGCCCAGGGTCGCTCCACAGATACGCAGTATTTT	CASAQGRSTDTQYF
NA	TRBV6-6	TRBJ1-2	14	TRBD1	TGTGCCAGCATTCGACAGGGGGCAATTTATGGCTACACCTTC	CASIRQGAIYGYTF
NA	TRBV30	TRBJ1-2	13	NA	TGTGCCTGGAGCCTCATATCGGGCTATGGCTACACCTTC	CAWSLISGYGYTF
NA	TRBV18	TRBJ2-5	17	TRBD2	TGTGCCAGCTCATCCCTTCCGACTAGCGGGATTCTAGAGACCCAGTACTTC	CASSSLPTSGILETQYF
few	TRBV12-5	TRBJ2-7	15	TRBD2	TGTGCTAGTGGTTTGGTTATAGCGGGAGCCAGCGAGCAGTACTTC	CASGLVIAGASEQYF
NA	TRBV30	TRBJ1-4	15	NA	TGTGCCTGGAGTCCCGGGACTTCGGGAAAAGAAAAACTGTTTTTT	CAWSPGTSGKEKLFF
once	TRBV30	TRBJ2-7	12	TRBD1	TGTGCCTGGAGTATACAGGGGAAGGAGCAGTACTTC	CAWSIQGKEQYF
NA	TRBV2	TRBJ1-2	13	NA	TGTGCCAGCAGTGAACAGGGTTCGGGTGGCTACACCTTC	CASSEQGSGGYTF
NA	TRBV5-6	TRBJ2-2	16	NA	TGTGCCAGCAGCTTTCGGACTACTAAGGCCACCGGGGAGCTGTTTTTT	CASSFRTTKATGELFF
NA	TRBV4-1	TRBJ1-2	14	NA	TGCGCCAGCAGCCAAGATCGGGGTGGGTATGGCTACACCTTC	CASSQDRGGYGYTF
NA	TRBV18	TRBJ2-2	15	TRBD1	TGTGCCAGCTCAACCGGACAGGGGAACACCGGGGAGCTGTTTTTT	CASSTGQGNTGELFF
NA	TRBV30	TRBJ1-4	10	NA	TGTGCCTGGAGAGGTGAAAAACTGTTTTTT	CAWRGEKLFF
NA	TRBV6-5	TRBJ2-5	15	TRBD1	TGTGCCAGCAGTGTTATGTCGACAGGGGGAGAGACCCAGTACTTC	CASSVMSTGGETQYF
NA	TRBV6-1	TRBJ2-2	15	NA	TGTGCCAGCAGTCGGAGGGGGCAGAACACCGGGGAGCTGTTTTTT	CASSRRGQNTGELFF
NA	TRBV5-4	TRBJ2-1	18	TRBD2	TGTGCCAGCAGCTTGTTTCCCCAGGCGGGAGGCGGAGAGGATGAGCAGTTCTTC	CASSLFPQAGGGEDEQFF
NA	TRBV6-5	TRBJ1-4	15	TRBD1	TGTGCCAGCAGTCGACAACAGGGGGTAAATGAAAAACTGTTTTTT	CASSRQQGVNEKLFF
once	TRBV28	TRBJ1-3	11	NA	TGTGCCACCAAAGATTGGGACACCATATATTTT	CATKDWDTIYF
NA	TRBV6-1	TRBJ1-3	14	NA	TGTGCCAGCAGTGAAGCGGCTACGACGGACACCATATATTTT	CASSEAATTDTIYF
NA	TRBV7-9	TRBJ1-6	15	NA	TGTGCCAGCAGCTTAGTCGGGGGTAACGGTTCACCCCTCCACTTT	CASSLVGGNGSPLHF
NA	TRBV7-2	TRBJ1-2	16	NA	TGTGCCAGCAGCCCCCGGGCACTCAATTCTAACTATGGCTACACCTTC	CASSPRALNSNYGYTF
NA	TRBV6-1	TRBJ1-5	15	TRBD1	TGTGCCAGCAGTGAGGGACAGGGGGAGAATCAGCCCCAGCATTTT	CASSEGQGENQPQHF
NA	TRBV5-1	TRBJ2-5	13	TRBD1	TGCGCCAGCAGGGACAGGGGTCGAGAGACCCAGTACTTC	CASRDRGRETQYF
NA	TRBV18	TRBJ2-5	13	NA	TGTGCCAGCTCTCCCAGGTCCCAAGAGACCCAGTACTTC	CASSPRSQETQYF
NA	TRBV4-3	TRBJ2-5	18	TRBD2	TGCGCCAGCAGCCAGAAGACATTCCCTAGCGGGATCGGTGAGACCCAGTACTTC	CASSQKTFPSGIGETQYF
NA	TRBV6-1	TRBJ2-7	14	TRBD1	TGTGCCAGCAGTGCCGCAGGGGGAATCTACGAGCAGTACTTC	CASSAAGGIYEQYF
NA	TRBV18	TRBJ1-2	17	TRBD1	TGTGCCAGCTCACCTCCGGGACAGGGGAGTCTCGCGTATCGCTACACCTTC	CASSPPGQGSLAYRYTF
NA	TRBV6-5	TRBJ2-7	15	NA	TGTGCCAGCAGTTACGGGCCAGGCTCCATCTACGAGCAGTACTTC	CASSYGPGSIYEQYF